This TCR beta chain derives from a study of human T cells and chemical hapten exposure. MiXCR, run by TCRdb on the 5' RACE reads, gives a single entry per CDR3 protein. The profile shows tens of thousands of distinct CDR3 sequences, around a sixth of them singletons. Unseparated into fractions, whole blood served as the source from which total RNA was extracted. This CDR3 region has 15 residues. Per the germline V gene, CDR1 is SGHRS and CDR2 is YFSETQ. With 2 bases clipped from V and 1 base from J, the junction kept 2 bases outside the gene matches. The clonotype originates from a female donor in good health. The J gene is TRBJ2-7, the V gene TRBV5-1; 11 nucleotides align to TRBD2. CDR3 nucleotides: TGCGCCAGCAGCTTTGGGACTAGCGGATCCTACGAGCAGTACTTC. Its translation is CASSFGTSGSYEQYF.